This T cell receptor (beta chain) was sequenced for a study of T cells in Graves' hyperthyroidism and ophthalmopathy (dated by TCRdb to the late 2010s). Describing the broader study: Peripheral blood samples were taken at the time of initial diagnosis, prior to any treatment. A discovery cohort of about 96 patients, 43 with Graves' ophthalmopathy and roughly 59 with stable Graves' hyperthyroidism, was used to find distinguishing TCR V-J signatures. An independent validation cohort of under 20 hyperthyroidism patients and about 16 patients who later progressed to ophthalmopathy tested prospective prediction of ophthalmopathy. The roughly 90 discovery patients were divided at random into training and test sets in a 7:3 ratio. The study also compared thyroid tissue and blood T-cell repertoires from five or six Graves' hyperthyroidism patients. After blood sampling, hyperthyroidism patients were treated with methimazole at a starting dose of 30 mg daily, and ophthalmopathy patients were treated with high-dose intravenous methylprednisolone. TCR Vbeta CDR3 sequencing of 120 to 150 peripheral blood samples (43 ophthalmopathy, 75 hyperthyroidism and 17 progressor patients) is reported in the paper. What the study reported, not specific to this receptor: In cross-validation, a model built on a 13 V-J signature told ophthalmopathy apart from stable hyperthyroidism with just under 90% sensitivity and 81% to 82% specificity, and in testing the same model reached 80%/75%. No statistical method was used to fix the sample size in advance, and group allocation was not hidden from the investigators. Most expanded thyroid clonotypes (frequency above 0.001) were also detected in blood, a finding suggesting that blood repertoires may reflect thyroid immune responses. In validation, the model predicted progression to ophthalmopathy a median of 6.5 months before onset, with around 70% sensitivity and 72.22% specificity.

Amplification of TCR beta CDR3 regions was carried out from RNA transcripts. The TCR CDR3 was subjected to a first round of RT-PCR using the HTBI primer set and the Qiagen OneStep RT-PCR kit. Libraries were constructed in a second round of multiplex PCR, after which size selection and purification were carried out. Paired-end sequencing of the libraries was performed with 100 bp reads on an Illumina HiSeq2000. The study's processing was this. SOAPnuke was used to process the raw data, throwing out any read that contained adapters or uncalled bases, had a mean Phred below 15, or lacked an exact constant-primer or identifier match. COPE v1.2.5 was used to merge the high-quality paired reads, and each unique nucleotide sequence was defined as a clonotype. MiTCR v1.1 was used to align clonotypes to the IMGT TRBV, TRBD and TRBJ reference segments. Only V-J combinations with frequency above 0.0001, covering roughly 99% of repertoires, were analysed. A TCS score was defined as the ratio between F50 (clonal expansion) and ExV (chaos), using BLOSUM62-based TCRdist between CDR3 peptides within each V-J. Welch's t-statistics and random forest reduced roughly 540 V-J features to 13, which were used in a naive Bayes classifier (R e1071). Thyroid-blood repertoire similarity was quantified with the Morisita-Horn index. The public reads were run again by TCRdb, first through fastp at Q25 and then through MiXCR, and only productive beta chains were kept. Rows with a matching CDR3 protein are joined into one entry that keeps the most common DNA and genes. TCRdb assigned the V and J calls; the authors' analysis was not used. The sample yields hundreds of thousands of distinct CDR3 sequences; roughly 15% were counted once. The ten biggest clones cover about 4% of the sample.

This clonotype was counted ten times or more. The antigen this receptor binds is unknown. No qualities accompany the bases; no much larger clone lies one base away. Moderately to severely active disease, a Clinical Activity Score of at least 3, a NOSPECS grade of at least 4, and a duration under 3 months were present in ophthalmopathy patients. Exclusion was applied to patients with uncontrolled infections, other autoimmune diseases, pregnancy or lactation. Diagnoses relied on clinical symptoms, serum thyroxine and TRAb, thyroid ultrasound and orbital computed tomography. Ficoll-Paque density gradient centrifugation was used to isolate PBMCs from around 10 ml of fresh peripheral blood. Trizol reagent was used to extract total RNA, and RNA quality was then checked on an Agilent 2100 Bioanalyzer. At the junction V is shortened by 0 bases and J by 3 bases; bases outside the gene matches: 13. The germline V gene provides CDR1 MNHNS and CDR2 SASEGT. Including the terminal cysteine and phenylalanine, the CDR3 comprises 18 residues. Of all the DNA, just the CDR3 is kept, 54 bases in frame from base 1.

Material: blood. This sequence uses TRBV6-1 and TRBJ2-7, and TRBD2 aligns with 8 junction nucleotides. The TCR was taken from a woman in her thirties or forties with Graves' ophthalmopathy. The CDR3 here reads CASSEARPWVAGNYEQYF. The DNA sequence is as follows: TGTGCCAGCAGTGAAGCCCGTCCGTGGGTAGCGGGGAACTACGAGCAGTACTTC.